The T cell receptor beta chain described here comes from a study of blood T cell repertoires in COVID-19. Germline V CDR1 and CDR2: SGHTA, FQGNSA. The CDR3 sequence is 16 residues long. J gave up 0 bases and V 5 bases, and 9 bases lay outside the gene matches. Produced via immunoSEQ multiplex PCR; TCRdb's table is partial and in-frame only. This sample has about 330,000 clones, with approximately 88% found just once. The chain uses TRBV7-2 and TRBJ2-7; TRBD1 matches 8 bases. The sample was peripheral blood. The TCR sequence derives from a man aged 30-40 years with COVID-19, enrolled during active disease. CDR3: CASSPATGASSYEQYF. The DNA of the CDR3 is TGTGCCAGCAGCCCAGCGACAGGGGCGAGCTCCTACGAGCAGTACTTC.